This T cell receptor beta chain comes out of a study of cytomegalovirus exposure and HLA in healthy donors. PCR primers comprised 60 Vbeta and 13 Jbeta primers. The method was immunoSEQ multiplex PCR; TCRdb's version includes in-frame clones alone and lacks a portion of them. The data show 200,000 to 250,000 clones, around three quarters seen once. The CDR3 runs 14 residues. After removal of 6 bases from V and 3 bases from J, the junction contained 4 bases not matched to a gene. Germline V gene sequence: CDR1 MDHEN, CDR2 SYDVKM. As concerns this clone: As yet, its antigen is unknown.

General study results and limits: The sole available immune exposure information was CMV serostatus.

The source material was PBMCs. This TCR was recovered from a man aged 35-49 years in good health and CMV-seronegative. The chain carries TRBV28 and TRBJ1-2; 10 bases are shared with TRBD1. The CDR3 DNA follows: TGTGCCAGCAGGACGACAGGGGGCGACTATGGCTACACCTTC. Translation gives CASRTTGGDYGYTF.